Presented here are 7 T cell receptor beta chains from one specimen sequenced in a study of control samples from healthy donors and cancer patients (TCRdb year 2020). Library method: the immunoSEQ multiplex PCR assay. This is the immuneACCESS table as TCRdb keeps it, with only in-frame sequences that have V and J called. A part of the clones is gone; compared with another copy, unresolved V genes explain less than half, and the rest is unexplained. This sample comprises about 150,000 clones, just under 95% of them detected only once. The leading ten clones occupy approximately 15% of the sample. The sample was PBMCs. These receptors all stem from a man in his sixties with colorectal cancer.

This clone was seen a single time. The chain is built from TRBV4-1 and TRBJ2-3, with D unresolved. There are 14 residues in the CDR3. Germline loops: CDR1 MGHRA, CDR2 YSYEKL. Between the trimmed V and J ends, which lost 2 bases and 9 bases, there was a span of 15 bases. The CDR3 sequence is CASSQPGQLRTQYF. The CDR3 DNA is TGCGCCAGCAGCCAACCGGGCCAGTTAAGGACGCAGTATTTT.

This chain joins TRBV5-1 and TRBJ2-2, with D possibly TRBD1 on 6 matching bases. The ends were cut back, 4 bases at V and 6 bases at J, with 16 bases in the middle. Germline values: CDR1 SGHRS, CDR2 YFSETQ. The CDR3 is 15 residues long. The CDR3 DNA follows: TGCGCCAGCAGCCGCGGACAGCCTTCGTCCGGGGAGCTGTTTTTT. As protein: CASSRGQPSSGELFF.

The chain combines TRBV5-1 with TRBJ2-3, with D tentatively TRBD2 (7 bases). Trimming took off 4 bases at V and 4 bases at J, with 10 bases between the two ends. Germline V gene lookup returns CDR1 SGHRS and CDR2 YFSETQ. The CDR3 covers 13 residues. The CDR3 loop is CASSVGGADTQYF. In nucleotides, the CDR3 is TGCGCCAGCAGCGTAGGGGGGGCAGATACGCAGTATTTT.

The chain employs TRBV2 and TRBJ2-6, with D perhaps matching TRBD1 (6 bases). Per germline, CDR1 SNHLY and CDR2 FYNNEI. V was cut by 6 bases and J by 4 bases, with 13 bases left in between. This CDR3 region has 15 residues. The CDR3 region is CASSNRDTGANVLTF. The CDR3 bases are TGTGCCAGCAGCAACCGGGACACCGGGGCCAACGTCCTGACTTTC.

V and J are TRBV27 and TRBJ2-2, with 8 bases identical to TRBD1. Germline CDR1 MNHEY, CDR2 SMNVEV (reference sequence). The V and J ends lost 6 bases and 6 bases, in that order; junction bases with no gene match: 12. The CDR3 spans 16 residues. The CDR3 here is CASSDLTGGVPGELFF. CDR3 in DNA: TGTGCCAGCAGCGACCTAACAGGGGGTGTGCCCGGGGAGCTGTTTTTT.

The V call is TRBV11-2, the J call TRBJ1-2; a possible D gene is TRBD1 (6 bases). The CDR3 is 18 amino acids. CDR1 and CDR2 (germline): SGHAT, FQNNGV. V dropped 0 bases and J dropped 4 bases, with 21 bases sitting between them. CDR3 sequence reads: CASSLDPRRGGGTYGYTF. The CDR3 DNA is TGTGCCAGCAGCTTAGACCCACGCAGGGGAGGGGGGACCTATGGCTACACCTTC. Using reference TRBV11-2 and TRBJ1-2 for the parts outside the CDR3, the full variable domain is EAGVAQSPRYKIIEKRQSVAFWCNPISGHATLYWYQQILGQGPKLLIQFQNNGVVDDSQLPKDRFSAERLKGVDSTLKIQPAKLEDSAVYLCASSLDPRRGGGTYGYTFGSGTRLTVV.

This rearrangement joins TRBV6-1 to TRBJ1-5; TRBD1 aligns across 10 bases. V lost 4 bases, J lost 6 bases, and 9 bases stayed unmatched. The CDR3 extends over 16 amino acids. The germline CDR1 and CDR2 sequences are MNHNS and SASEGT. CDR3 region: CASSAFGTGVGQPQHF. Written as DNA, the CDR3 is TGTGCCAGCAGTGCTTTCGGGACAGGGGTGGGTCAGCCCCAGCATTTT.